Only one count was recorded for the clone carrying this T cell receptor (beta chain). Its antigen is unknown. This sample was taken from a study of shared clonotypes between healthy human individuals. TCRdb keeps only in-frame clones here, not all; method: immunoSEQ multiplex PCR. The sample carries some 1,600,000 clones, 95% to 99% recorded once. Overall study results and limits: Naive subsets, compared against memory subsets, generally had larger estimated richness values. Naive CD4 clonotypes overlapped across a few donors at about 5.3%. Sampling included only blood; tissue repertoires likely differ.

Input material: naive CD4+ T cells sorted from blood. Sample subset: CD45RA+ positively selected. This clonotype was obtained from a man aged 25-40 years in good health.

The CDR3 DNA follows: TGTGCCAGCACCCCGGGACCAGATTTGCAAGAGACCCAGTACTTC. It is translated as CASTPGPDLQETQYF. The J gene is TRBJ2-5, the V gene TRBV9; D is possibly TRBD1 or TRBD2 (5 bases each). Trimming stripped 6 bases from V and 2 bases from J, with 17 bases between. The CDR3 runs to 15 residues. Germline V CDR1 and CDR2: SGDLS, YYNGEE.